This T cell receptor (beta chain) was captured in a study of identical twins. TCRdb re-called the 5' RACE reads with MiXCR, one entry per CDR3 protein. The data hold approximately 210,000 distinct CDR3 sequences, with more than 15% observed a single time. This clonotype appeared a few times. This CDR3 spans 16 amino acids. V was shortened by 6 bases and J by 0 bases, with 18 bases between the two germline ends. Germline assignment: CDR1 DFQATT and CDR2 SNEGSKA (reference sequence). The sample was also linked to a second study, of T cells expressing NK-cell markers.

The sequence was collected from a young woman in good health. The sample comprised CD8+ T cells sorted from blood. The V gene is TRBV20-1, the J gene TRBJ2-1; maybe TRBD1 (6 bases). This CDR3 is CSAIRTESYSYNEQFF. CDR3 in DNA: TGCAGTGCCATACGGACAGAGTCTTACTCCTACAATGAGCAGTTCTTC.